These 15 T cell receptor beta chains came from one sample sequenced in a study of radiotherapy plus CTLA-4 blockade in lung cancer. TCRdb's copy holds only in-frame clones and misses some; the assay was immunoSEQ multiplex PCR. The sample lists approximately 50,000 clones, around 80% seen once, with 6.1% in the top ten. The sequences come from peripheral blood, collected from a patient treated with radiotherapy plus ipilimumab. These receptors all come from a human donor with non-small cell lung cancer whose response to radiotherapy plus ipilimumab could not be evaluated.

This clone was recorded once. V usage is TRBV23-1 and J usage is TRBJ1-2, with D perhaps TRBD1 (5 bases). TRBV23-1 falls under the ORF class, with uncertain function. The CDR3 totals 17 residues. V gave up 0 bases and J gave up 1 base, with 15 bases separating them. In DNA form, the CDR3 reads TGCGCCAGCAGTCAATCGTCGAGGGGAGGGGTTAACTATGGCTACACCTTC. Its protein is CASSQSSRGGVNYGYTF.

The chain couples TRBV7-2 to TRBJ2-3; 12 bases agree with TRBD2. This CDR3 region has 19 residues. Trimming removed 4 bases from V and 4 bases from J; junction bases left unmatched: 15. Germline values: CDR1 SGHTA, CDR2 FQGNSA. CDR3 sequence: CASSSPDLLAGGSPDTQYF. In DNA form, the CDR3 reads TGTGCCAGCAGCTCGCCGGATCTACTAGCGGGGGGATCGCCAGATACGCAGTATTTT. Full variable domain (missing parts from reference TRBV7-2 and TRBJ2-3): GAGVSQSPSNKVTEKGKDVELRCDPISGHTALYWYRQSLGQGLEFLIYFQGNSAPDKSGLPSDRFSAERTGGSVSTLTIQRTQQEDSAVYLCASSSPDLLAGGSPDTQYFGPGTRLTVL.

This clone was counted once. The chain combines TRBV10-3 with TRBJ2-5; 8 bases align to TRBD2. CDR3 size: 12 residues. Trimming took 11 bases from V and 11 from J; bases not matched to a gene: 13. In germline, CDR1 is ENHRY, CDR2 SYGVKD. The CDR3 spells CASGRAGAEQYF. The DNA of the CDR3 is TGTGCCTCCGGGCGAGCGGGAGCTGAGCAGTACTTC.

The CDR3 bases are TGTGCCACCCGGACAGGGGGAGAATCTTGGACCACTAACTATGGCTACACCTTC. Translated, it gives CATRTGGESWTTNYGYTF. This sequence joins TRBV2 and TRBJ1-2; 10 bases agree with TRBD1. V was clipped by 10 bases and J by 0 bases; unmatched bases: 17. The CDR3 has 18 residues. Germline V lookup: CDR1 SNHLY, CDR2 FYNNEI.

This clone was picked up one time. This sequence joins TRBV6-5 and TRBJ2-7, with 9 bases aligning to TRBD2. The V segment lost 4 bases and the J segment 1 base; nucleotides outside the gene matches: 5. The CDR3 spans 15 residues. Germline V lookup: CDR1 MNHEY, CDR2 SVGAGI. Here the CDR3 reads CASSLIAGASYEQYF. CDR3 in DNA: TGTGCCAGCAGTTTAATAGCGGGAGCTTCCTACGAGCAGTACTTC.

The chain combines TRBV19 with TRBJ2-1, with 10 bases matching TRBD2. CDR3 length equals 14 residues. The V segment lost 5 bases and the J segment 12 bases; nucleotides outside the gene matches: 10. The V gene's germline CDR1 is LNHDA and CDR2 SQIVND (reference sequence). The CDR3 bases are TGTGCCAGTAGTGTGGCTAGCGGGGGCACCTGGCAGTTCTTC. Its translation is CASSVASGGTWQFF. Combining the CDR3 with reference TRBV19 and TRBJ2-1 gives the whole variable domain DGGITQSPKYLFRKEGQNVTLSCEQNLNHDAMYWYRQDPGQGLRLIYYSQIVNDFQKGDIAEGYSVSREKKESFPLTVTSAQKNPTAFYLCASSVASGGTWQFFGPGTRLTVL.

The CDR3 loop is CASSVELVQAGELFF. DNA of the CDR3: TGTGCCAGCAGCGTAGAACTAGTGCAGGCCGGGGAGCTGTTTTTT. The V and J genes are TRBV9 and TRBJ2-2; weak D call: TRBD2 (5 bases). This CDR3 has 15 amino acids. Germline assignment: CDR1 SGDLS and CDR2 YYNGEE. The V end was cut by 0 bases, the J end by 6 bases, with 12 bases between.

This clone was picked up one time. The J gene is TRBJ2-4, the V gene TRBV4-1; tentatively, D is TRBD1 (5 bases). The CDR3 length is 16 residues. With 3 bases removed from V and 9 bases from J, the gap between germline ends came to 21 bases. Germline V gene lookup returns CDR1 MGHRA and CDR2 YSYEKL. CDR3 in amino acids: CASSHPPRQTSGIQYF. The CDR3 DNA is TGCGCCAGCAGCCACCCCCCGAGACAGACTTCGGGCATTCAGTACTTC.

The CDR3 protein is CASCYGDRGNSSPLHF. The CDR3 DNA is TGTGCCAGCTGCTATGGGGACAGGGGGAATAGTTCACCCCTCCACTTT. The gene calls are TRBV27 and TRBJ1-6, with 11 bases that match TRBD1. Germline-derived CDR1 and CDR2 are MNHEY and SMNVEV (reference sequence). This CDR3 has 16 residues. Germline trimming cut 8 bases from V and 9 bases from J; bases unmatched to any gene: 12.

The chain combines TRBV6-5 with TRBJ2-3; 7 bases match TRBD1. Per germline, CDR1 MNHEY and CDR2 SVGAGI. V was clipped by 7 bases and J by 11 bases; unmatched bases: 12. The CDR3 contains 13 residues. In DNA form, the CDR3 reads TGTGCCAGCACCCAGGGGGTGGAGCGCGAGCAGTATTTT. Translated: CASTQGVEREQYF.

The chain recombines TRBV4-1 with TRBJ2-3, with 13 nucleotides matching TRBD2. Trimming at V came to 4 bases and at J to 2 bases, leaving 6 bases not matched to a gene. In germline, CDR1 is MGHRA, CDR2 YSYEKL. The CDR3 covers 17 residues. The DNA for the CDR3 is TGCGCCAGCAGCCGTCTACTAGCGGGGGGGCCCACAGATACGCAGTATTTT. Residues: CASSRLLAGGPTDTQYF.

The chain has TRBV6-6 and TRBJ2-1, with 10 nucleotides matching TRBD2. The CDR3 runs to 14 residues. The junction had 8 bases not matched to a gene; V was cut back by 9 bases and J by 6 bases. Germline-derived CDR1 and CDR2 are MNHNY and SVGAGI (reference sequence). CDR3 sequence (DNA): TGTGCCAGTGGTAGCGGGGGGACGTTCAATGAGCAGTTCTTC. It is translated as CASGSGGTFNEQFF.

The V gene is TRBV5-5, the J gene TRBJ2-2; D call uncertain. The V gene lost 1 base and the J gene lost 4 bases, with 14 bases spanning the gap. CDR1 SGHKS and CDR2 YYEKEE come from the germline V gene (reference sequence). The CDR3 runs 16 residues. The CDR3 DNA reads as TGTGCCAGCAGCTTGACTCTGGTCCGTGGCACCGGGGAGCTGTTTTTT. Encoded protein: CASSLTLVRGTGELFF.

The sample holds a few counts of this clone. The chain has TRBV10-2 and TRBJ2-3; 7 bases match TRBD2. The CDR3 is made up of 16 amino acids. Unmatched junction bases numbered 4, after V lost 0 bases and J lost 1 base. Germline V gives CDR1 WSHSY, CDR2 SAAADI. The CDR3 DNA is TGCGCCAGCAGTGAGTCGAGCCGGGGGGGCACAGATACGCAGTATTTT. Its translation is CASSESSRGGTDTQYF.

The gene calls are TRBV5-1 and TRBJ1-1; D possibly corresponds to TRBD1 (6 bases). Germline V gene lookup returns CDR1 SGHRS and CDR2 YFSETQ. With 7 bases removed from V and 4 bases from J, the gap between germline ends came to 17 bases. This CDR3 comprises 14 residues. The chain's CDR3 is CASGGGGATTEAFF. As DNA, the CDR3 is TGCGCCAGCGGGGGAGGGGGGGCGACCACTGAAGCTTTCTTT.